This T cell receptor beta chain emerged from a study of blood T cell repertoires in COVID-19. About the research overall: The origin of the acute and convalescent COVID-19 samples was the United States, Italy and Spain. The cDNA or gDNA used as material had been derived from T cells, B-cell-depleted T cells, or PBMCs.

Original processing methods: Researchers report that nucleated cell counts were estimated from reference gene primer amplification. The protocol was immunoSEQ multiplex PCR, while the TCRdb copy is restricted to in-frame clones and leaves out a portion. V, J and clone size are those of that table, while D and trimming were read from the DNA. The table records 110,000 or so clones, roughly 85% of them present only once. V was cut by 5 bases and J by 8 bases, with 12 bases left in between. CDR1 and CDR2 (germline): SGHTA, FQGNSA. The CDR3 spans 13 residues. The sample was peripheral blood. The sequence came from a human donor in a cohort sampled during active COVID-19. The J gene is TRBJ1-4, the V gene TRBV7-2; D perhaps matches TRBD1 (6 bases). CDR3 sequence: CASSAGVMEKLFF. Here the CDR3 DNA reads TGTGCCAGCAGCGCAGGGGTGATGGAAAAACTGTTTTTT. Full variable domain (remainder filled in from reference TRBV7-2 and TRBJ1-4): GAGVSQSPSNKVTEKGKDVELRCDPISGHTALYWYRQSLGQGLEFLIYFQGNSAPDKSGLPSDRFSAERTGGSVSTLTIQRTQQEDSAVYLCASSAGVMEKLFFGSGTQLSVL.